This T cell receptor (beta chain) comes out of a study of Graves' ophthalmopathy and Graves' hyperthyroidism (dated by TCRdb to the late 2010s). For the study in its entirety: Peripheral blood was collected before any treatment was given, at the time of initial diagnosis. Once sampling was done, hyperthyroidism patients were given methimazole at a starting dose of 30 mg daily, while ophthalmopathy patients were given high-dose intravenous methylprednisolone. T-cell repertoires of thyroid tissue and blood were compared in over five hyperthyroidism patients. An independent validation cohort was composed of approximately 19 hyperthyroidism patients and 17 patients who later progressed from hyperthyroidism to ophthalmopathy. In total, 135 blood samples were TCR-sequenced: 43 ophthalmopathy, some 72 hyperthyroidism and some 17 hyperthyroidism-to-ophthalmopathy patients. The study used TCR beta repertoire signatures to distinguish Graves' ophthalmopathy from Graves' hyperthyroidism and to predict progression to ophthalmopathy. To explore V-J signatures that distinguish ophthalmopathy from hyperthyroidism, a discovery set of 100 patients was enrolled, made up of roughly 41 with ophthalmopathy and fewer than 60 with stable hyperthyroidism.

Comment on this clonotype: The specificity of this receptor is unknown. No much larger clone exists at a distance of one base, and base qualities are not known.

For repertoire sequencing, TCR beta CDR3 regions were amplified from RNA transcripts. The first round of RT-PCR was done with HTBI primers and the Qiagen OneStep RT-PCR kit, and was followed by a second round of multiplex PCR, then size selection and purification. Libraries were sequenced on an Illumina HiSeq2000 using paired-end 100 bp reads. For the original study's pipeline: Reads were processed with SOAPnuke, discarding reads with adapters, uncalled bases, mean Phred below 15, or no exact constant-primer or identifier match. COPE v1.2.5 was used to merge high-quality paired reads. Clonotypes were defined as unique nucleotide sequences and were aligned to IMGT TRB V, D and J references using MiTCR v1.1. The analysis was limited to V-J combinations with a frequency above 0.0001, which together covered roughly 99% of repertoires. For each V-J combination, a TCR clonal expansion and chaos score was defined as the ratio of F50 clonal expansion to chaos observed in the TCRdist matrix. Welch's t-statistics and random forest were used to narrow the features down to more than 10 V-J combinations, which were then fed into a naive Bayes classifier. The similarity between thyroid and blood repertoires was quantified using the Morisita-Horn index. TCRdb itself trimmed the public reads at Q25 with fastp, ran MiXCR and retained productive beta chains. Records with the same CDR3 protein are collapsed into one entry carrying the most frequent genes and DNA. The V and J calls and clone size come from TCRdb's table, not from the authors' own analysis. A total of some 350,000 distinct CDR3 sequences appear in this sample, about 15% of them only once. The ten top clones hold 2.4% of the sample.

V sheds 0 bases and J sheds 8 bases, leaving 27 bases between their ends. Via the germline V gene, CDR1 is SGHRS and CDR2 YFSETQ. CDR3 length: 19 amino acids, cysteine to phenylalanine. Only the CDR3 DNA stays, 57 bases, in frame from base 1. A patient counted as having stable hyperthyroidism if there was no progression to ophthalmopathy within 18 months of follow-up. Patients with hyperthyroidism were aged 18 to 65 years, had been newly diagnosed, and had a disease duration of less than 2 months. Anyone with other autoimmune diseases, uncontrolled infections, pregnancy or lactation was excluded from the study. Clinical symptoms, serum thyroxine, TRAb, thyroid ultrasound and orbital computed tomography formed the basis of the diagnosis. PBMCs were isolated from about 10 ml of fresh peripheral blood by Ficoll-Paque density gradient centrifugation. Total RNA was extracted with Trizol reagent and quality-checked on an Agilent 2100 Bioanalyzer.

The investigation overall reported the following: Most of the expanded thyroid clonotypes with a frequency above 0.001 were also detected in blood, and it was suggested that the thyroid immune response may be reflected by blood repertoires. In validation, the model predicted ophthalmopathy progression with about 70% sensitivity and roughly 72% specificity; 12 predicted patients were CT-confirmed with GO in a median of approximately six months. In cross-validation, the 13-signature model distinguished ophthalmopathy from stable hyperthyroidism with approximately 90% sensitivity and 81.08% specificity, while in the test set the corresponding values were about 80% and 75%. Sample size was not predetermined statistically, and investigators were not blinded to group allocation.

The sample comprised peripheral blood. This TCR was recovered from an adult woman with stable Graves' hyperthyroidism. The chain is encoded by TRBV5-1 joined to TRBJ1-5; the D gene cannot be resolved reliably. The DNA sequence is given as TGCGCCAGCAGCTTGGATGCTGGCATAAAACACACCAGGCAAAAGCCCCAGCATTTT. This encodes CASSLDAGIKHTRQKPQHF.